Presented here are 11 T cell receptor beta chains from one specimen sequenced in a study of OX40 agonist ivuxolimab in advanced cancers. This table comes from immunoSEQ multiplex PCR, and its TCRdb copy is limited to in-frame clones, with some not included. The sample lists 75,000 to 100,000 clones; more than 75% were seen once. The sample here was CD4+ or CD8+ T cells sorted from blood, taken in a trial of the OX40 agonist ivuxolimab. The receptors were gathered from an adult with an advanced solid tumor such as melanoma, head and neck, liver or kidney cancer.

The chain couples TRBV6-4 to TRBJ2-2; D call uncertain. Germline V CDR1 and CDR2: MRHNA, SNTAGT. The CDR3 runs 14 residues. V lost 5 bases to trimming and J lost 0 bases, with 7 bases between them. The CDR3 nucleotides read TGTGCCAGCAGTAACAAGGCGAACACCGGGGAGCTGTTTTTT. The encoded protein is CASSNKANTGELFF.

CDR3 sequence: CATSRDRGNTEAFF. The CDR3 nucleotides read TGTGCCACCAGCAGAGATCGGGGGAACACTGAAGCTTTCTTT. The gene calls are TRBV15 and TRBJ1-1; no clear D gene. CDR3 length: 14 residues. CDR1 and CDR2 from the germline V gene are LNHNV and YYDKDF (reference sequence). Trimming pared 0 bases from V and 1 base from J, leaving 6 bases between. The variable domain in full, completed from reference TRBV15 and TRBJ1-1, reads DAMVIQNPRYQVTQFGKPVTLSCSQTLNHNVMYWYQQKSSQAPKLLFHYYDKDFNNEADTPDNFQSRRPNTSFCFLDIRSPGLGDTAMYLCATSRDRGNTEAFFGQGTRLTVV.

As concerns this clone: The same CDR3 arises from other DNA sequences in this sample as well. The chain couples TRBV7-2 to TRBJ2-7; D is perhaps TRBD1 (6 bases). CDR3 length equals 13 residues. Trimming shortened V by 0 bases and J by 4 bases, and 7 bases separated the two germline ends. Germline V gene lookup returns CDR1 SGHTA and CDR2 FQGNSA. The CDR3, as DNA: TGTGCCAGCAGCTTAGCAGGGGGTTACGAGCAGTACTTC. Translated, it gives CASSLAGGYEQYF.

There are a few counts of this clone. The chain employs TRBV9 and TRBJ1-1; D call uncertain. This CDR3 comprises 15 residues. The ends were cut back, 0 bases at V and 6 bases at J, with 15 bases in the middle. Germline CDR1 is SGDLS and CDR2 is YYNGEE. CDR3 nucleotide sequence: TGTGCCAGCAGCGTAGTTCCAGGCAATGGGGCTGAAGCTTTCTTT. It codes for CASSVVPGNGAEAFF.

CDR3 DNA: TGTGCCAGCTCACCAATAAGGACTAGCGATGTCACAGATACGCAGTATTTT. Amino acid sequence: CASSPIRTSDVTDTQYF. The chain links TRBV18 to TRBJ2-3; 9 positions agree with TRBD2. CDR3 length: 17 residues. V gave up 2 bases and J gave up 2 bases; unmatched junction bases: 8. Per germline, CDR1 KGHSH and CDR2 LQKENI. Looking up the rest from reference TRBV18 and TRBJ2-3 gives the full variable domain: NAGVMQNPRHLVRRRGQEARLRCSPMKGHSHVYWYRQLPEEGLKFMVYLQKENIIDESGMPKERFSAEFPKEGPSILRIQQVVRGDSAAYFCASSPIRTSDVTDTQYFGPGTRLTVL.

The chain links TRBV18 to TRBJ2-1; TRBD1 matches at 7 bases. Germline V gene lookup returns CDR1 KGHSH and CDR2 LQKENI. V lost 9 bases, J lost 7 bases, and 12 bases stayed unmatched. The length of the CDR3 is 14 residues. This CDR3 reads CASNFGTATNEQFF. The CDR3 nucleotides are TGTGCCAGTAACTTCGGGACAGCAACTAATGAGCAGTTCTTC.

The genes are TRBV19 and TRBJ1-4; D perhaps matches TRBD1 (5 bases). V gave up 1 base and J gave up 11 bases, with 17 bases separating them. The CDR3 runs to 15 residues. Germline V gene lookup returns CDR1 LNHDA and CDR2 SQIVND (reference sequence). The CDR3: CASSIGKGRTEKLFF. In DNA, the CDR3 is TGTGCCAGTAGTATAGGAAAGGGACGAACTGAGAAACTGTTTTTT.

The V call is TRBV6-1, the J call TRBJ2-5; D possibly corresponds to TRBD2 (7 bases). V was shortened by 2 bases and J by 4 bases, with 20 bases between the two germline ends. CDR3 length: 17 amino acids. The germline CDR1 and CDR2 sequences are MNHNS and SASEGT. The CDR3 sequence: CASSELGHGRGGETQYF. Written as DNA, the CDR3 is TGTGCCAGCAGTGAATTAGGACACGGTAGGGGGGGAGAGACCCAGTACTTC.

Here the CDR3 reads CASRGTSGNNEQFF. The CDR3 bases are TGCGCCAGCAGGGGTACTAGCGGCAACAATGAGCAGTTCTTC. The chain employs TRBV5-1 and TRBJ2-1, with 8 nucleotides matching TRBD2. CDR1 SGHRS and CDR2 YFSETQ come from the germline V gene. V lost 5 bases and J lost 5; bases outside the gene matches: 6. The CDR3 has 14 residues.

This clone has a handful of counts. The CDR3 spells CASSLAGRGTQYF. In DNA, the CDR3 is TGTGCCAGCAGCTTAGCCGGGCGGGGTACGCAGTATTTT. This rearrangement joins TRBV7-3 to TRBJ2-3, with a weak D call TRBD2 (6 bases). The CDR3 is 13 amino acids. With 2 bases removed from V and 8 bases from J, the gap between germline ends came to 11 bases. Germline V gene data show CDR1 as SGHTA and CDR2 as FQGTGA. The whole variable domain, remainder taken from reference TRBV7-3 and TRBJ2-3, is GAGVSQTPSNKVTEKGKYVELRCDPISGHTALYWYRQSLGQGPEFLIYFQGTGAADDSGLPNDRFFAVRPEGSVSTLKIQRTERGDSAVYLCASSLAGRGTQYFGPGTRLTVL.

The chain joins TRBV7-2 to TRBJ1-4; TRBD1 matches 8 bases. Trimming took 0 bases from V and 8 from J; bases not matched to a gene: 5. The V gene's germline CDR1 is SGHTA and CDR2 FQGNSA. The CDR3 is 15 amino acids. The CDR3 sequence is CASSLAQGAWEKLFF. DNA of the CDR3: TGTGCCAGCAGCTTAGCCCAGGGGGCTTGGGAAAAACTGTTTTTT.